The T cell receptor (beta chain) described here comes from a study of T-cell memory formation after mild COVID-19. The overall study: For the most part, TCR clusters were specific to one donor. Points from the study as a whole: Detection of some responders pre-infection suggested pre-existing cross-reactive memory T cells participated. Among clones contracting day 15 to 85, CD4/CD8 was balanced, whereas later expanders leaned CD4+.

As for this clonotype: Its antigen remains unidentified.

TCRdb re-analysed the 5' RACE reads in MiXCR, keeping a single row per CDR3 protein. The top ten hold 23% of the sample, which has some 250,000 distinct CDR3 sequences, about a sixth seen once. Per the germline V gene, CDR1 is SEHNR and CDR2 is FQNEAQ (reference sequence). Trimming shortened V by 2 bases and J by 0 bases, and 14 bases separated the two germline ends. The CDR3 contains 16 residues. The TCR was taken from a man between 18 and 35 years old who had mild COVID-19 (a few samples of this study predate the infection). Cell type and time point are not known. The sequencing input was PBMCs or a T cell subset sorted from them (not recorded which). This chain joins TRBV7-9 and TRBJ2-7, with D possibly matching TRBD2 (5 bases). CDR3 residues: CASSLLTNRDSYEQYV. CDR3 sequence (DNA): TGTGCCAGCAGCTTACTAACGAACCGGGACTCCTACGAGCAGTACGTC.